This T cell receptor (beta chain) stems from a study of persistence of HIV-infected CD4 T cells. Study overall: The sample holds CD4+ T cells responsive to CMV or HIV-1 Gag.

Germline CDR1 is SQVTM and CDR2 is ANQGSEA. The CDR3 runs to 15 residues. Trimming removed 6 bases at V and 1 base at J, with 16 bases between. General observations from the study: Bulk TCR data could not be restricted to HIV-1-infected CMV-responding cells.

Sequencing used immunoSEQ version 4 in survey mode. Generated by immunoSEQ multiplex PCR, the TCRdb table keeps only in-frame clones and is missing some. The sample has 37,000 or so clones; over 80% are singletons. Cells were stimulated with CMV-infected fibroblast lysates at around 9.1 ug/mL. CD40L/CD69 double-negative CD45RO-high memory CD4+ T cells were collected. These HIV-1-infected adults initiated suppressive ART in chronic infection. CD8-depleted PBMCs were stimulated approximately 20 hours with anti-CD28/CD49d costimulation, CD40-blocking antibody and enfuvirtide. This clone is termed large. Its specificity is unknown.

Sequenced here: CD4+ T cells sorted from PBMCs after roughly 17-hour stimulation, sampled from a patient who received antiretroviral therapy. The sequence derives from an adult man with HIV who was CMV-seropositive. The rearrangement joins TRBV29-1 to TRBJ1-5; D is unresolved. The CDR3 is CSVTTLQGSNQPQHF. The CDR3 DNA follows: TGCAGCGTCACGACACTCCAAGGGAGCAATCAGCCCCAGCATTTT.